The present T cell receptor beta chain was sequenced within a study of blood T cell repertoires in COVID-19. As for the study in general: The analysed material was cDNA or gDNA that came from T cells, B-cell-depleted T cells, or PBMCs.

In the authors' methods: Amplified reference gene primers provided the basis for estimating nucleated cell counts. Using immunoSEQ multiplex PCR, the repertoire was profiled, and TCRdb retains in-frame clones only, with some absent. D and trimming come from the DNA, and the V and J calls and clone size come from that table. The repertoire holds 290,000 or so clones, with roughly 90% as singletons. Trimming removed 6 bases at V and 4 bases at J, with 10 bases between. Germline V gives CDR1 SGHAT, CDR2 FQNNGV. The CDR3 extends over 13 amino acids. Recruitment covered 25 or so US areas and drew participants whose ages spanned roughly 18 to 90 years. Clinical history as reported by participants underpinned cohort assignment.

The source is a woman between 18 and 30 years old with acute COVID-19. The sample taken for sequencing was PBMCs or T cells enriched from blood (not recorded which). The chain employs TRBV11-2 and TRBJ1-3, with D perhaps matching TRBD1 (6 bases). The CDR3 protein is CASRQTGGNTIYF. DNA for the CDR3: TGTGCCAGCAGGCAAACAGGGGGAAACACCATATATTTT. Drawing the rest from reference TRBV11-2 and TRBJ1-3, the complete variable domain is EAGVAQSPRYKIIEKRQSVAFWCNPISGHATLYWYQQILGQGPKLLIQFQNNGVVDDSQLPKDRFSAERLKGVDSTLKIQPAKLEDSAVYLCASRQTGGNTIYFGEGSWLTVV.